A selection of T cell receptor beta chains follows, all from one sample in a study of blood T cell repertoires in COVID-19. Clones were read by immunoSEQ multiplex PCR, and TCRdb kept only the in-frame ones, dropping some. The table shows approximately 210,000 clones, with 80% to 90% occurring only once. Sequenced sample: peripheral blood. The source of these receptors is a woman between 50 and 59 years old with active or convalescent COVID-19. Both conserved end residues are part of each CDR3. The D gene is left open where the match is weak. Clone size is stated in some rows and not others, as once, few, many or a class when expanded.

d_call	v_call	clone_size	j_call	cdr3_length	cdr3_nt	cdr3_aa
-	TRBV24-1	-	TRBJ1-4	10	TGTGCCACCAGTGATTACGGGGGACCGTTT	CATSDYGGPF
TRBD1	TRBV7-2	few	TRBJ1-2	14	TGTGCCAGCAGCGTGACAGGGGGGAACTATGGCTACACCTTC	CASSVTGGNYGYTF
-	TRBV24-1	-	TRBJ2-5	15	TGTGCCACCAGTGATCTAGACAGTTCACAGGAGACCCAGTACTTC	CATSDLDSSQETQYF
-	TRBV24-1	-	TRBJ1-2	14	TGTGCCACCAGTGATTTGTCCAGGGTGGGTGGCTACACCTTC	CATSDLSRVGGYTF
-	TRBV27	-	TRBJ2-5	12	TGTGCCAGCAGTACGGTCGGGGAGACCCAGTACTTC	CASSTVGETQYF
-	TRBV18	-	TRBJ1-4	18	TGTGCCAGCTCACCACGGGTCGGCGATGCCCTAGGAAATGAAAAACTGTTTTTT	CASSPRVGDALGNEKLFF
-	TRBV24-1	-	TRBJ1-5	14	TGTGCCACCAGGGGCCACACCGTACAGCAGCCCCAGCATTTT	CATRGHTVQQPQHF
-	TRBV5-5	-	TRBJ2-1	15	TGTGCCAGCAGCTTGGAACAGGGACTATACAATGAGCAGTTCTTC	CASSLEQGLYNEQFF
TRBD1	TRBV10-3	many	TRBJ1-1	13	TGTGCCATCAGCAGGGACAGAAACACTGAAGCTTTCTTT	CAISRDRNTEAFF
TRBD1	TRBV10-1	-	TRBJ2-3	17	TGCGCCAGCAGTGAGTCCTACCGGGACAGGGGCCCAGATACGCAGTATTTT	CASSESYRDRGPDTQYF
TRBD1	TRBV6-4	-	TRBJ1-1	15	TGTGCCAGCAGCCGATACCCCTGGGACAGGGAAGAAGCTTTCTTT	CASSRYPWDREEAFF
-	TRBV28	-	TRBJ1-2	13	TGTGCCAGCAGTTTCCGGGCGGGCTATGGCTACACCTTC	CASSFRAGYGYTF
TRBD2	TRBV7-9	-	TRBJ2-3	19	TGTGCCAGCAGGCAAGGACTAGCGGGACCACCACTTTCGGCAGATACGCAGTATTTT	CASRQGLAGPPLSADTQYF
-	TRBV7-9	few	TRBJ2-1	11	TGTGCCAGCAGCTTCGGCAATGAGCAGTTCTTC	CASSFGNEQFF
-	TRBV2	-	TRBJ1-3	13	TGTGCCAGCAGTATAGATCTGAGAAACACCATATATTTT	CASSIDLRNTIYF
TRBD1	TRBV13	-	TRBJ2-5	16	TGTGCCAGCAGCTTAGGCCTGGGACAGGCTAGGGAGACCCAGTACTTC	CASSLGLGQARETQYF
-	TRBV6-1	-	TRBJ1-1	15	TGTGCCAGCAGTGAACCGGGGGGCATGAACACTGAAGCTTTCTTT	CASSEPGGMNTEAFF
-	TRBV27	-	TRBJ2-3	14	TGTGCCAGCAGTTGGGGCAGGAGGGCAGATACGCAGTATTTT	CASSWGRRADTQYF
TRBD2	TRBV15	-	TRBJ2-5	16	TGTGCCACCAGCAGAGAATGGGGGACTACGGCAGAGACCCAGTACTTC	CATSREWGTTAETQYF
TRBD1	TRBV6-6	-	TRBJ1-3	15	TGTGCCAGCAGGACAGGGACGATTACGGGAAACACCATATATTTT	CASRTGTITGNTIYF
-	TRBV18	-	TRBJ2-3	13	TGTGCCAGCTCACCCGACAGGTCCGATACGCAGTATTTT	CASSPDRSDTQYF
TRBD1	TRBV29-1	-	TRBJ2-2	15	TGCAGCGTGGACCCTCCGCCAGGGGGCACCGGGGAGCTGTTTTTT	CSVDPPPGGTGELFF
-	TRBV20-1	-	TRBJ2-3	11	TGCAGTGCCAGAGTAGCAGATACGCAGTATTTT	CSARVADTQYF